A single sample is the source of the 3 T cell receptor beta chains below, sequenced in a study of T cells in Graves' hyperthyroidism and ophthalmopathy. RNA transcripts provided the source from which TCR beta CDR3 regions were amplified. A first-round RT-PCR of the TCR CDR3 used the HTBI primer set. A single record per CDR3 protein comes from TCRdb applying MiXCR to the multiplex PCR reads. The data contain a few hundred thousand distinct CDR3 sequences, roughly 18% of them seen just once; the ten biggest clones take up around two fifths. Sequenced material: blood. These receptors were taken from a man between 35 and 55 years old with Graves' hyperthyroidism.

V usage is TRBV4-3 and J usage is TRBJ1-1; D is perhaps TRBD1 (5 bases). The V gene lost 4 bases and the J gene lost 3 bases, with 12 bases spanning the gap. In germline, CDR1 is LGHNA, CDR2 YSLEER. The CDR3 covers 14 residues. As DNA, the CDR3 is TGCGCCAGCAGCCGGGACGGGGATGACACTGAAGCTTTCTTT. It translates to CASSRDGDDTEAFF.

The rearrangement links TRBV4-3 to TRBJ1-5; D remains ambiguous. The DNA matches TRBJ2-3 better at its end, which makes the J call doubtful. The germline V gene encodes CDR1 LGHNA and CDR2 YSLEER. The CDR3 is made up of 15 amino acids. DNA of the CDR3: TGCGCCAGCAGCCTAGAGTGGGGTAGCAATCAGCCCCAGTATTTT. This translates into CASSLEWGSNQPQYF.

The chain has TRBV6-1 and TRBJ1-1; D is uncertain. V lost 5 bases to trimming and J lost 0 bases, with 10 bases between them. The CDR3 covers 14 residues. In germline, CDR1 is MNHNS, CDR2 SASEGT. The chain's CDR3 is CASSLTLVNTEAFF. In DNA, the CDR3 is TGTGCCAGCAGTCTAACGCTCGTGAACACTGAAGCTTTCTTT.